What follows are 15 T cell receptor beta chains derived from one specimen sequenced in a study of T cells in Graves' hyperthyroidism and ophthalmopathy. RNA transcripts provided the source from which TCR beta CDR3 regions were amplified. Carried out on the TCR CDR3, a first-round RT-PCR used the HTBI primer set. TCRdb analysed the multiplex PCR reads with MiXCR anew, one entry per CDR3 protein. Among hundreds of thousands of distinct CDR3 sequences, around 17% were seen once, and the ten largest hold under 20%. The sequencing sample was made of blood. The receptors originated from a woman between 18 and 29 years old with Graves' hyperthyroidism.

The chain is built from TRBV20-1 and TRBJ1-2; 10 bases line up with TRBD1. The V gene end was trimmed by 3 bases and the J gene end by 8 bases; junction bases not matched to a gene: 6. The germline gives CDR1 DFQATT, CDR2 SNEGSKA (reference sequence). This CDR3 spans 13 amino acids. CDR3 protein: CSARGTGESGYTF. The CDR3, as DNA: TGCAGTGCTAGGGGGACAGGGGAAAGCGGCTACACCTTC.

The chain links TRBV19 to TRBJ1-1; the D gene is possibly TRBD1 (6 bases). Looked up from germline, CDR1 is LNHDA and CDR2 is SQIVND (reference sequence). V lost 6 bases, J lost 4 bases, and 21 bases lay in between. The CDR3 is 16 residues long. CDR3 in amino acids: CASRIFRGTFGTEAFF. The CDR3 DNA sequence: TGTGCCAGTAGGATTTTCAGGGGAACTTTCGGCACTGAAGCTTTCTTT.

This clonotype was found many times. The chain recombines TRBV12-3 or TRBV12-4 with TRBJ1-2; 8 bases fit TRBD1. The CDR3 length is 14 residues. The junction had 9 bases not matched to a gene; V was cut back by 10 bases and J by 2 bases. CDR3 sequence: CATRRTGINYGYTF. The CDR3 DNA reads TGTGCCACTCGGCGGACAGGGATAAACTATGGCTACACCTTC.

Notes on this clonotype: One junction end does not reproduce the germline sequence, and a read error may be involved. The chain has TRBV7-2 and TRBJ1-1; D is possibly TRBD1 (6 bases). Germline loops: CDR1 SGHTA, CDR2 FQGNSA. This CDR3 spans 15 amino acids. The CDR3 is CASLREGGGRGEVFF. For the CDR3, the DNA is TGTGCCAGCCTACGGGAGGGAGGGGGAAGAGGTGAAGTTTTCTTT. The whole variable domain, filled in from reference TRBV7-2 and TRBJ1-1, reads GAGVSQSPSNKVTEKGKDVELRCDPISGHTALYWYRQSLGQGLEFLIYFQGNSAPDKSGLPSDRFSAERTGGSVSTLTIQRTQQEDSAVYLCASLREGGGRGEVFFGQGTRLTVV.

The V and J genes are TRBV3-1 and TRBJ2-5; TRBD2 is a possible D gene (5 bases). Per the germline V gene, CDR1 is LGHDT and CDR2 is YNNKEL (reference sequence). This CDR3 region has 15 residues. V lost 0 bases to trimming and J lost 8 bases, with 16 bases between them. CDR3: CASSQDSGGSGTQYF. The CDR3 coding sequence is TGTGCCAGCAGCCAAGATAGTGGCGGCAGCGGAACCCAGTACTTC.

The J gene is TRBJ2-3, the V gene TRBV5-5, with D possibly TRBD2 on 7 matching bases. This CDR3 spans 16 amino acids. Between the trimmed V and J ends, which lost 0 bases and 1 base, there was a span of 12 bases. The germline CDR1 and CDR2 sequences are SGHKS and YYEKEE (reference sequence). CDR3 nucleotide sequence: TGTGCCAGCAGCTTGGATGGGGGGGCACGCACAGATACGCAGTATTTT. Amino acid sequence: CASSLDGGARTDTQYF.

In this sample, this clonotype turned up many times. This sequence joins TRBV12-5 and TRBJ1-1; D ambiguous. With 5 bases removed from V and 2 bases from J, the gap between germline ends came to 12 bases. The CDR3 extends over 14 amino acids. Germline assignment: CDR1 LGHNT and CDR2 FRNRAP. The DNA of the CDR3 is TGTGCTAGTGGTACCCTACAGATCAACACTGAAGCTTTCTTT. Amino acids: CASGTLQINTEAFF.

The DNA of the CDR3 is TGTGCCAGCAGCTTTACCGAGACAGGGCCGTCCTCCTACGAGCAGTACTTC. Protein product: CASSFTETGPSSYEQYF. The V and J genes are TRBV7-9 and TRBJ2-7, with 7 bases identical to TRBD1. Germline loops: CDR1 SEHNR, CDR2 FQNEAQ (reference sequence). The CDR3 loop spans 17 amino acids. The ends lost 3 bases at V and 0 bases at J; junction bases unmatched: 11. The full variable domain, in which reference TRBV7-9 and TRBJ2-7 provide the parts outside the CDR3, is DTGVSQNPRHKITKRGQNVTFRCDPISEHNRLYWYRQTLGQGPEFLTYFQNEAQLEKSRLLSDRFSAERPKGSFSTLEIQRTEQGDSAMYLCASSFTETGPSSYEQYFGPGTRLTVT.

The V gene is TRBV20-1, the J gene TRBJ2-2; D is possibly TRBD1 (6 bases). V was shortened by 3 bases and J by 6 bases, with 17 bases between the two germline ends. CDR1 is DFQATT and CDR2 is SNEGSKA in the germline V gene (reference sequence). CDR3 length: 15 residues. For the CDR3, the DNA is TGCAGTGCTAGGGGGGCAGGGACGTTGGCCGGGGAGCTGTTTTTT. The encoded protein is CSARGAGTLAGELFF.

This clonotype was counted many times. The chain employs TRBV2 and TRBJ1-2, with 8 bases fitting TRBD1. This CDR3 has 14 residues. CDR1 SNHLY and CDR2 FYNNEI come from the germline V gene. Losses at the gene ends were 7 bases for V and 3 bases for J; bases not matched to a gene: 7. The CDR3: CASTHQGADYGYTF. DNA for the CDR3: TGTGCCAGCACACACCAGGGGGCCGACTATGGCTACACCTTC.

Ten or more counts support this clonotype. The chain has TRBV7-8 and TRBJ1-2; 7 bases are a match to TRBD1. J gave up 7 bases and V 1 base, and 3 bases lay outside the gene matches. The germline gives CDR1 SGHVS, CDR2 FQNEAQ. The CDR3 is made up of 13 amino acids. The CDR3 spells CASSLEQGFGYTF. Written as DNA, the CDR3 is TGTGCCAGCAGCTTAGAACAGGGGTTTGGCTACACCTTC.

In this sample, this clonotype turned up a few times. V gene TRBV7-3 combines with J gene TRBJ2-2; D might be TRBD1 (6 bases). From germline, CDR1 is SGHTA and CDR2 FQGTGA. The CDR3 loop spans 16 amino acids. V dropped 4 bases and J dropped 3 bases, with 15 bases sitting between them. The CDR3 DNA follows: TGTGCCAGCAGCTCCCGTGTCAGGGGTGACACCGGGGAGCTGTTTTTT. It specifies CASSSRVRGDTGELFF. Supplemented by reference TRBV7-3 and TRBJ2-2, the full variable domain reads GAGVSQTPSNKVTEKGKYVELRCDPISGHTALYWYRQSLGQGPEFLIYFQGTGAADDSGLPNDRFFAVRPEGSVSTLKIQRTERGDSAVYLCASSSRVRGDTGELFFGEGSRLTVL.

This clonotype was recorded a few times. This chain links TRBV5-8 with TRBJ2-7, with 7 bases aligning to TRBD2. The CDR3 covers 15 residues. V dropped 3 bases and J dropped 3; count of bases not matched to a gene: 9. In germline, CDR1 is SGHTS, CDR2 YDEGEE. In nucleotides, the CDR3 is TGTGCCAGCAGCTCCCCTCGGACGGGGGGCTACGAGCAGTACTTC. This codes for CASSSPRTGGYEQYF.

This clonotype was counted many times. The chain carries TRBV5-5 and TRBJ2-7, with a possible D match to TRBD1 (5 bases). Germline V gene data show CDR1 as SGHKS and CDR2 as YYEKEE (reference sequence). The CDR3 is 18 residues long. V shed 1 base and J shed 4 bases, with 24 bases lying between them. The CDR3 coding sequence is TGTGCCAGCAGCTTGCGTCAGGGATTTCCCTTAAGAAGGTACGAGCAGTACTTC. It is translated as CASSLRQGFPLRRYEQYF.

This chain connects TRBV29-1 to TRBJ1-1; D uncertain. Germline CDR1 and CDR2: SQVTM and ANQGSEA. The germline V and J ends were trimmed by 5 bases and 1 base, with 5 bases remaining between them. This CDR3 region has 11 residues. CDR3 nucleotides: TGCAGCGTTAAGAGGAACACTGAAGCTTTCTTT. It encodes CSVKRNTEAFF.